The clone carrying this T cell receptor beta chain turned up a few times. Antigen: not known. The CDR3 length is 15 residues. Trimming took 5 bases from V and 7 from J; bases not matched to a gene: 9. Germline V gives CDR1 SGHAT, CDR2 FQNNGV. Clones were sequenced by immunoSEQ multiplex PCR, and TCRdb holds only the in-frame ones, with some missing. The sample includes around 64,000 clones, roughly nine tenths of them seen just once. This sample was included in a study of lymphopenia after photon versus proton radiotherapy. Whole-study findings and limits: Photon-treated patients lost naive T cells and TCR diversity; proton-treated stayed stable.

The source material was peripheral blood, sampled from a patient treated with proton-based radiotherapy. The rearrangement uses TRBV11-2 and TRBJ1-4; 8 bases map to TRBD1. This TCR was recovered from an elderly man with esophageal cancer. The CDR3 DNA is TGTGCCAGCAGCGGGGGTTGGACAGGGAGTGAAAAACTGTTTTTT. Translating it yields CASSGGWTGSEKLFF. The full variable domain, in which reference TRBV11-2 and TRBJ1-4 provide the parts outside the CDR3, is EAGVAQSPRYKIIEKRQSVAFWCNPISGHATLYWYQQILGQGPKLLIQFQNNGVVDDSQLPKDRFSAERLKGVDSTLKIQPAKLEDSAVYLCASSGGWTGSEKLFFGSGTQLSVL.